What follows are 30 T cell receptor beta chains derived from one specimen sequenced in a study of CD8 T cells in Susac syndrome. Random-hexamer reverse transcription was applied to roughly 0.5 to 1 ug RNA. MiXCR, applied by TCRdb to the immunoSEQ multiplex PCR reads, yields one record per CDR3 protein. This table holds 140,000 to 150,000 distinct CDR3 sequences, approximately 96% found once. The sample consisted of CD4+ T cells from PBMCs. These receptors all come from a human donor with multiple sclerosis.

This chain joins TRBV2 and TRBJ1-6; the match to TRBD1 covers 7 bases. The CDR3 runs 14 residues. J gave up 6 bases and V 6 bases, and 5 bases lay outside the gene matches. Germline lookup yields CDR1 SNHLY and CDR2 FYNNEI. CDR3 sequence: CASSGDRTNSPLHF. Written as DNA, the CDR3 is TGTGCCAGCAGCGGGGACAGAACTAATTCACCCCTCCACTTT.

This rearrangement joins TRBV30 to TRBJ1-5; D perhaps matches TRBD1 (6 bases). The length of the CDR3 is 13 residues. V lost 2 bases and J 6 bases, leaving 11 bases between the germline ends. Germline lookup yields CDR1 GTSNPN and CDR2 SVGIG (reference sequence). CDR3 coding DNA: TGTGCCTGGAGTTTCGGAGGGGGTCAGCCCCAGCATTTT. It codes for CAWSFGGGQPQHF.

The rearrangement joins TRBV15 to TRBJ1-2, with D perhaps matching TRBD1 (5 bases). With 3 bases removed from V and 2 bases from J, the gap between germline ends came to 13 bases. Germline V gene lookup returns CDR1 LNHNV and CDR2 YYDKDF (reference sequence). The CDR3 has 15 amino acids. CDR3 nucleotide sequence: TGTGCCACCAGCAGGGGGGACTCTTGGAACTATGGCTACACCTTC. Translated, it gives CATSRGDSWNYGYTF. Combining the CDR3 with reference TRBV15 and TRBJ1-2 gives the whole variable domain DAMVIQNPRYQVTQFGKPVTLSCSQTLNHNVMYWYQQKSSQAPKLLFHYYDKDFNNEADTPDNFQSRRPNTSFCFLDIRSPGLGDTAMYLCATSRGDSWNYGYTFGSGTRLTVV.

The CDR3 sequence is CATSDLGTGVGYNEQFF. The CDR3 DNA is TGTGCCACCAGTGATTTGGGGACAGGAGTAGGCTACAATGAGCAGTTCTTC. The rearrangement joins TRBV24-1 to TRBJ2-1; 8 positions match TRBD1. CDR1 and CDR2 (germline): KGHDR, SFDVKD. This CDR3 comprises 17 residues. With 0 bases clipped from V and 3 bases from J, the junction kept 6 bases outside the gene matches.

This chain links TRBV12-3 or TRBV12-4 with TRBJ2-5; D may match TRBD1 or TRBD2 (5 bases each). This CDR3 has 15 amino acids. The germline V and J ends were trimmed by 4 bases and 5 bases, with 17 bases remaining between them. CDR3 DNA sequence: TGTGCCAGCAGTTCAATCGGGACGGCCGTGGAGACCCAGTACTTC. This codes for CASSSIGTAVETQYF.

This clonotype was found once. This chain connects TRBV11-1 to TRBJ2-2; D remains ambiguous. This CDR3 region has 12 residues. CDR1 SGHAT and CDR2 FQDESV come from the germline V gene (reference sequence). Between the trimmed V and J ends, which lost 5 bases and 6 bases, there was a span of 7 bases. The CDR3 DNA reads TGTGCCAGCAGCCCAATAGCCGGGGAGCTGTTTTTT. Its translation is CASSPIAGELFF.

The chain couples TRBV12-3 or TRBV12-4 to TRBJ2-6; 13 bases fit TRBD2. The CDR3 runs to 18 residues. Germline trimming cut 7 bases from V and 1 base from J; bases unmatched to any gene: 7. CDR3 bases: TGTGCCAGCACCTCAGGGACTAGCGGGATGTCTGGGGCCAACGTCCTGACTTTC. Translation: CASTSGTSGMSGANVLTF.

The gene calls are TRBV12-3 or TRBV12-4 and TRBJ2-1; the D is unclear. CDR3 size: 15 residues. Deletions cut 3 bases from V and 4 bases from J, with 13 bases between. For the CDR3, the DNA is TGTGCCAGCAGTTTTGCAACGAACTTATACAATGAGCAGTTCTTC. Translating gives CASSFATNLYNEQFF.

The chain has TRBV28 and TRBJ1-5, with TRBD1 identical over 8 bases. Losses at the gene ends were 6 bases for V and 6 bases for J; bases not matched to a gene: 7. Germline V lookup: CDR1 MDHEN, CDR2 SYDVKM. The CDR3 spans 14 residues. CDR3 nucleotides: TGTGCCAGCAGACCTCAGGGGGCGAGTCAGCCCCAGCATTTT. Its protein is CASRPQGASQPQHF.

The J gene is TRBJ2-1, the V gene TRBV30; D gene ambiguous. V shed 5 bases and J shed 5 bases, with 13 bases lying between them. The CDR3 is 13 amino acids. Per germline, CDR1 GTSNPN and CDR2 SVGIG (reference sequence). The CDR3 sequence is CAWSARSDNEQFF. In nucleotides, the CDR3 is TGTGCCTGGTCTGCCCGCAGCGACAATGAGCAGTTCTTC. Combining the CDR3 with reference TRBV30 and TRBJ2-1 gives the whole variable domain SQTIHQWPATLVQPVGSPLSLECTVEGTSNPNLYWYRQAAGRGLQLLFYSVGIGQISSEVPQNLSASRPQDRQFILSSKKLLLSDSGFYLCAWSARSDNEQFFGPGTRLTVL.

The rearrangement uses TRBV3-1 and TRBJ2-7, with no clear D. Germline V gives CDR1 LGHDT, CDR2 YNNKEL (reference sequence). The CDR3 runs 14 residues. Trimming removed 1 base from V and 2 bases from J, with 9 bases in between. The CDR3 is CASSQGIGTYEQYF. The CDR3 DNA reads as TGTGCCAGCAGCCAAGGAATAGGCACCTACGAGCAGTACTTC.

J is TRBJ1-2 and V is TRBV6-5; a possible D gene is TRBD1 (6 bases). V dropped 10 bases and J dropped 8 bases, with 17 bases sitting between them. The CDR3 is 12 residues long. Germline V gene sequence: CDR1 MNHEY, CDR2 SVGAGI. CDR3 sequence (DNA): TGTGCCACAGTAACAGGGATTAACGGCTACACCTTC. Its translation: CATVTGINGYTF.

The chain uses TRBV15 and TRBJ1-1; no firm D call. V was trimmed by 4 bases and J by 4 bases, leaving 10 bases between them. This CDR3 is built from 13 residues. Looked up from germline, CDR1 is LNHNV and CDR2 is YYDKDF (reference sequence). The CDR3 sequence: CATSTGLGTEAFF. CDR3 DNA sequence: TGTGCCACCAGCACAGGCCTGGGCACTGAAGCTTTCTTT.

The chain links TRBV2 to TRBJ1-6; a possible D gene is TRBD1 (6 bases). This CDR3 contains 14 residues. With 10 bases removed from V and 5 bases from J, the gap between germline ends came to 15 bases. Germline lookup yields CDR1 SNHLY and CDR2 FYNNEI. CDR3 protein: CAIGDRPNNSPLHF. The DNA of the CDR3 is TGTGCCATCGGTGACAGGCCCAATAATTCACCCCTCCACTTT.

This rearrangement joins TRBV30 to TRBJ1-4, with TRBD1 matching over 7 bases. V was pared by 7 bases and J by 8 bases, with 7 bases of the junction left unmatched. The CDR3 runs 12 residues. Germline V gene lookup returns CDR1 GTSNPN and CDR2 SVGIG (reference sequence). The CDR3 DNA sequence: TGTGCCTACGGACAGGAGAGGGAAAAACTGTTTTTT. It is translated as CAYGQEREKLFF.

The chain recombines TRBV28 with TRBJ2-3; 8 bases match TRBD2. Germline-derived CDR1 and CDR2 are MDHEN and SYDVKM. The ends lost 8 bases at V and 1 base at J; junction bases unmatched: 8. The CDR3 has 15 amino acids. In DNA, the CDR3 is TGTGCCAGCGGCTACGGGGGGGCCGGCACAGATACGCAGTATTTT. Its translation: CASGYGGAGTDTQYF.

This chain joins TRBV12-3 or TRBV12-4 and TRBJ2-7; possible D gene TRBD1, 6 bases. Trimming removed 5 bases at V and 5 bases at J, with 13 bases between. The CDR3 spans 13 residues. The CDR3 sequence is CASSARTGHEQYF. CDR3 nucleotides: TGTGCCAGCAGTGCCCGAACAGGGCACGAGCAGTACTTC.

The chain has TRBV4-1 and TRBJ1-2, with D uncertain. The CDR3 is 14 residues long. Germline-derived CDR1 and CDR2 are MGHRA and YSYEKL. Trimming shortened V by 3 bases and J by 0 bases, and 8 bases separated the two germline ends. Here the CDR3 DNA reads TGCGCCAGCAGCCATGGAGGGACTAACTATGGCTACACCTTC. Encoded protein: CASSHGGTNYGYTF.

This clonotype was counted a single time. Here the CDR3 DNA reads TGTGCCTGGAGTTTACAGGGGGCCGGCGGCTACACCTTC. It translates to CAWSLQGAGGYTF. The chain couples TRBV30 to TRBJ1-2; 9 bases are a match to TRBD1. The length of the CDR3 is 13 residues. The V gene end was trimmed by 2 bases and the J gene end by 8 bases; junction bases not matched to a gene: 6. CDR1 and CDR2 from the germline V gene are GTSNPN and SVGIG (reference sequence).

The genes are TRBV20-1 and TRBJ1-2, with no clear D. The CDR3 contains 12 residues. The germline V gene encodes CDR1 DFQATT and CDR2 SNEGSKA (reference sequence). Trimming cost V 6 bases and J 8 bases, with 16 bases left between them. CDR3 residues: CSARAQNEGYTF. The CDR3, as DNA: TGCAGTGCCCGAGCACAAAATGAGGGCTACACCTTC.

The V call is TRBV28, the J call TRBJ2-7, with 7 bases fitting TRBD1. The CDR3 is made up of 13 amino acids. Germline loops: CDR1 MDHEN, CDR2 SYDVKM. The V and J ends lost 6 bases and 2 bases, in that order; junction bases with no gene match: 4. CDR3 sequence (DNA): TGTGCCAGCAGCACAAGGGGGCCCTACGAGCAGTACTTC. Encoded protein: CASSTRGPYEQYF.

The CDR3 reads CASSPWDREGWEQYF. The CDR3 DNA follows: TGTGCCAGCAGCCCCTGGGACAGGGAGGGATGGGAGCAGTACTTC. The V and J genes are TRBV3-1 and TRBJ2-7; TRBD1 aligns across 9 bases. The germline V gene encodes CDR1 LGHDT and CDR2 YNNKEL (reference sequence). The CDR3 sequence is 15 residues long. The V and J ends lost 4 bases and 7 bases, in that order; junction bases with no gene match: 11.

This clonotype appeared a single time. The V gene is TRBV12-3 or TRBV12-4, the J gene TRBJ2-7; 9 bases are a match to TRBD1. The CDR3 contains 14 residues. V shed 5 bases and J 5 bases; nucleotides not matched to a gene: 7. The CDR3 here is CASSILTGGDEQYF. CDR3 DNA: TGTGCCAGCAGTATATTGACAGGGGGAGACGAGCAGTACTTC.

The chain employs TRBV28 and TRBJ2-7; D not certain. Trimming shortened V by 7 bases and J by 5 bases, and 9 bases separated the two germline ends. CDR1 MDHEN and CDR2 SYDVKM come from the germline V gene. This CDR3 comprises 11 residues. The chain's CDR3 is CASTWRDEQYF. The DNA for the CDR3 is TGTGCCAGCACGTGGAGAGACGAGCAGTACTTC.

This chain joins TRBV19 and TRBJ1-5; TRBD1 is a possible D gene (6 bases). V lost 3 bases to trimming and J lost 0 bases, with 9 bases between them. CDR3 length equals 15 residues. The germline CDR1 and CDR2 sequences are LNHDA and SQIVND (reference sequence). CDR3 in DNA: TGTGCCAGTAGTATGGGACAAAATAGCAATCAGCCCCAGCATTTT. Amino acid sequence: CASSMGQNSNQPQHF.

This chain uses TRBV20-1 with TRBJ2-7; TRBD1 matches at 10 bases. This CDR3 has 13 residues. V shed 3 bases and J 6 bases; nucleotides not matched to a gene: 5. CDR1 is DFQATT and CDR2 is SNEGSKA in the germline V gene (reference sequence). Here the CDR3 DNA reads TGCAGTGCTAGCCGGGACAGGGGTGGCGAGCAGTACTTC. Translating gives CSASRDRGGEQYF.

This clonotype appeared a single time. V usage is TRBV29-1 and J usage is TRBJ2-7; TRBD2 is a possible D gene (6 bases). There are 15 residues in the CDR3. Germline loops: CDR1 SQVTM, CDR2 ANQGSEA. V lost 0 bases, J lost 1 base, and 13 bases lay in between. CDR3 region: CSVEEAAGRSYEQYF. In nucleotides, the CDR3 is TGCAGCGTTGAAGAAGCGGCAGGGAGGTCCTACGAGCAGTACTTC.

The chain employs TRBV12-3 or TRBV12-4 and TRBJ2-7; D is possibly TRBD2 (6 bases). The V and J ends lost 5 bases and 5 bases respectively, with 10 bases between them. This CDR3 has 12 residues. For the CDR3, the DNA is TGTGCCAGCAGTCCACGGGGGAACGAGCAGTACTTC. It is translated as CASSPRGNEQYF.

The gene calls are TRBV5-4 and TRBJ2-7, with D unclear. This CDR3 comprises 12 residues. Looked up from germline, CDR1 is SGHNT and CDR2 is YYREEE (reference sequence). V was shortened by 1 base and J by 1 base, with 3 bases between the two germline ends. DNA of the CDR3: TGTGCCAGCAGCTTGCAGTCCTACGAGCAGTACTTC. The encoded protein is CASSLQSYEQYF.

This sequence joins TRBV12-3 or TRBV12-4 and TRBJ1-5, with TRBD1 identical over 9 bases. This CDR3 region has 16 residues. V was pared by 5 bases and J by 2 bases, with 7 bases of the junction left unmatched. CDR3 protein: CASSPHTGGGNQPQHF. The CDR3 DNA sequence: TGTGCCAGCAGTCCCCACACAGGGGGCGGCAATCAGCCCCAGCATTTT.